This T cell receptor beta chain was identified during a study of blood T cell repertoires in COVID-19. Across the whole study: The study drew acute and convalescent COVID-19 samples from the United States, Italy and Spain. The cDNA or gDNA used as material had been derived from T cells, B-cell-depleted T cells, or PBMCs.

This CDR3 contains 11 residues. Trimming removed 2 bases from V and 11 bases from J, with 9 bases in between. Looked up from germline, CDR1 is MNHEY and CDR2 is SMNVEV (reference sequence). In the source study's methods: Amplifying reference gene primers gave estimates of nucleated cell counts. Measured with immunoSEQ multiplex PCR; TCRdb has only the in-frame clones, and not every one. D and trimming were read from the DNA, whereas the V and J calls and clone size are those reported in that table. Among fewer than 75,000 clones, 75% to 90% were seen once, and the ten largest hold approximately 9%. V usage is TRBV27 and J usage is TRBJ1-1, with TRBD1 as a possible D gene (5 bases). Sequencing input: peripheral blood. The source of this sequence is an elderly man with acute or convalescent COVID-19. The CDR3 nucleotides are TGTGCCAGCAGTTTACTGGGGCGCGCTTTCTTT. It encodes CASSLLGRAFF.